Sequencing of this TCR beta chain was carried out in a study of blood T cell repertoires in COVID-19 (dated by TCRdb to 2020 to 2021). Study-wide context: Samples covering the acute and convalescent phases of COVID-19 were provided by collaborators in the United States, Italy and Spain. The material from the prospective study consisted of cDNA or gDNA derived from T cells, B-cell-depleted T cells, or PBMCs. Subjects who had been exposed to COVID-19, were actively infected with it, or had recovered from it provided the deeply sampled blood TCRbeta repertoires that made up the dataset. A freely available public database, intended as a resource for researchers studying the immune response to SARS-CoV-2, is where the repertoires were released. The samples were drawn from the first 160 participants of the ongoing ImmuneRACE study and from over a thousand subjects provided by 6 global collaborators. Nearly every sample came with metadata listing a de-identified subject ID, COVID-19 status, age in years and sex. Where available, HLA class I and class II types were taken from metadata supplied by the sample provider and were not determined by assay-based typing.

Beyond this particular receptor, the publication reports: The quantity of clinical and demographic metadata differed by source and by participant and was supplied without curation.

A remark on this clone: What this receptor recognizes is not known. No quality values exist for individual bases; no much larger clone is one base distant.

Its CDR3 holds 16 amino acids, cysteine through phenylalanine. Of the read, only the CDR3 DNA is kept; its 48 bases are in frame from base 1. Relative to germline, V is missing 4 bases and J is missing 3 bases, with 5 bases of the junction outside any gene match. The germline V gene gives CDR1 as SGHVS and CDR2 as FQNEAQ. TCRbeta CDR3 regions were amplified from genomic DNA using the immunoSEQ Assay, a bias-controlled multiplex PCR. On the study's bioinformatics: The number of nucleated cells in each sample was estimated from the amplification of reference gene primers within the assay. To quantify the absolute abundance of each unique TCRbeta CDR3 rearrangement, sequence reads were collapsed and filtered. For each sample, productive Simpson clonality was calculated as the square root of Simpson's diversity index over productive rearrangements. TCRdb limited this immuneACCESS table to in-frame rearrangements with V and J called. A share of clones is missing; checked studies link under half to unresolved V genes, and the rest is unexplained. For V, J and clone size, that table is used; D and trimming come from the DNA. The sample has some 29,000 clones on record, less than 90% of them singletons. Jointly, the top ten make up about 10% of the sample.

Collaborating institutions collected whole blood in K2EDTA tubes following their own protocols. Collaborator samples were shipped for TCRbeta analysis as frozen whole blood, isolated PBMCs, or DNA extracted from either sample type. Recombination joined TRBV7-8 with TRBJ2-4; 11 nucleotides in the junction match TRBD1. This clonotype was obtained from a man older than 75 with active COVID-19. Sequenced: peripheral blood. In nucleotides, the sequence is TGTGCCAGCAGCTCTCGGGACAGGGGGTTCAAAAACATTCAGTACTTC. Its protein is CASSSRDRGFKNIQYF.